The next 14 T cell receptor beta chains were all read from a single sample in a study of shared clonotypes between healthy human individuals. Assay: immunoSEQ multiplex PCR; the TCRdb copy retains only in-frame clones and omits some. The sample holds 550,000 to 600,000 clones, around 81% seen once. Material for sequencing was PBMCs. These receptors were obtained from a woman aged 40 to 50 in good health. Some clones in this sample may be carry-over from other donors' samples.

The rearrangement uses TRBV28 and TRBJ1-4, with a tentative D call TRBD1 (6 bases). This CDR3 is 13 amino acids long. V lost 6 bases and J 6 bases, leaving 11 bases between the germline ends. Germline V CDR1 and CDR2: MDHEN, SYDVKM. CDR3 bases: TGTGCCAGCAGGATAGGGGGAGATGAAAAACTGTTTTTT. Residues: CASRIGGDEKLFF.

In this sample, this clone turned up a few times. This sample includes further DNA sequences coding for the same CDR3. CDR3 in DNA: TGCGCCAGCAGCCAAGTGGGAACAGGGAACACTGAAGCTTTCTTT. Translation: CASSQVGTGNTEAFF. The rearrangement joins TRBV4-1 to TRBJ1-1, with a tentative D call TRBD1 (5 bases). Germline V gene sequence: CDR1 MGHRA, CDR2 YSYEKL. There are 15 residues in the CDR3. Trimming removed 1 base at V and 1 base at J, with 10 bases between.

This clone has only one observation. V is TRBV5-1 and J is TRBJ2-2; either TRBD1 or TRBD2 may fit D (6 bases each). CDR1 is SGHRS, CDR2 YFSETQ, per germline. This CDR3 contains 14 residues. V dropped 0 bases and J dropped 10 bases, with 13 bases sitting between them. CDR3 coding DNA: TGCGCCAGCAGCTTGGGGGGGGCGCAGACGGAGCTGTTTTTT. Translated, it gives CASSLGGAQTELFF.

The V call is TRBV4-1, the J call TRBJ1-4; the D is unclear. Germline lookup yields CDR1 MGHRA and CDR2 YSYEKL. Trimming took off 0 bases at V and 8 bases at J, with 16 bases between the two ends. The CDR3 is made up of 16 amino acids. Written as DNA, the CDR3 is TGCGCCAGCAGCCAAGACCCCGGTTCAATTCGGGAAAAACTGTTTTTT. It codes for CASSQDPGSIREKLFF.

This sequence joins TRBV28 and TRBJ1-2, with a weak D call TRBD1 (5 bases). Trimming shortened V by 2 bases and J by 2 bases, and 9 bases separated the two germline ends. There are 14 residues in the CDR3. Germline V lookup: CDR1 MDHEN, CDR2 SYDVKM. The DNA for the CDR3 is TGTGCCAGCAGTTTACACAGGACGAACTATGGCTACACCTTC. Translated: CASSLHRTNYGYTF.

The V call is TRBV7-9, the J call TRBJ2-3; D gene unclear. The CDR3 is 12 amino acids. The germline gives CDR1 SEHNR, CDR2 FQNEAQ (reference sequence). V lost 1 base and J lost 4, with 3 bases in between. The CDR3 spells CASSLVSDTQYF. The CDR3 nucleotides read TGTGCCAGCAGCTTAGTTTCAGATACGCAGTATTTT.

The CDR3 sequence is CASSPDRPSEQYF. The CDR3 DNA follows: TGTGCCAGCTCGCCCGACAGACCTAGCGAGCAGTACTTC. The chain has TRBV18 and TRBJ2-7, with D perhaps matching TRBD1 (5 bases). CDR3 size: 13 residues. CDR1 KGHSH and CDR2 LQKENI come from the germline V gene. V lost 6 bases and J 6 bases, leaving 15 bases between the germline ends. Drawing the rest from reference TRBV18 and TRBJ2-7, the complete variable domain is NAGVMQNPRHLVRRRGQEARLRCSPMKGHSHVYWYRQLPEEGLKFMVYLQKENIIDESGMPKERFSAEFPKEGPSILRIQQVVRGDSAAYFCASSPDRPSEQYFGPGTRLTVT.

V gene TRBV2 combines with J gene TRBJ1-5; possibly TRBD1 for D (5 bases). V was shortened by 5 bases and J by 7 bases, with 15 bases between the two germline ends. Per the germline V gene, CDR1 is SNHLY and CDR2 is FYNNEI. This CDR3 contains 14 residues. The CDR3 nucleotides read TGTGCCAGCAGTCCGGCCCAGGGTGGGCAGCCCCAGCATTTT. This encodes CASSPAQGGQPQHF.

V and J are TRBV10-2 and TRBJ1-1; D perhaps matches TRBD1 (5 bases). CDR3 length equals 15 residues. Per the germline V gene, CDR1 is WSHSY and CDR2 is SAAADI. Trimming shortened V by 3 bases and J by 0 bases, and 11 bases separated the two germline ends. The CDR3 loop is CASSDDSSLNTEAFF. The CDR3, as DNA: TGCGCCAGCAGTGACGACAGTTCTCTGAACACTGAAGCTTTCTTT.

The chain carries TRBV9 and TRBJ1-2, with 7 bases matching TRBD1. Germline V CDR1 and CDR2: SGDLS, YYNGEE. V lost 4 bases and J lost 7; bases outside the gene matches: 13. The length of the CDR3 is 15 residues. CDR3 coding DNA: TGTGCCAGCAGCCCTCGGGACAGCCCGGTAGGTGGCTACACCTTC. This codes for CASSPRDSPVGGYTF.

J is TRBJ2-7 and V is TRBV10-3, with TRBD2 identical over 9 bases. CDR1 and CDR2 (germline): ENHRY, SYGVKD. There are 14 residues in the CDR3. The V and J ends lost 6 bases and 0 bases, in that order; junction bases with no gene match: 3. The CDR3 nucleotides read TGTGCCATCAGCGGACTAGCGCACTCCTACGAGCAGTACTTC. This gives the protein CAISGLAHSYEQYF.

As for this clone: At one of its ends the junction is not consistent with the germline gene, which may arise from a read error. V is TRBV10-3 and J is TRBJ1-2; TRBD1 is a possible D gene (5 bases). The CDR3 extends over 14 amino acids. Germline assignment: CDR1 ENHRY and CDR2 SYGVKD. CDR3 sequence: CAIEGDSDRGGYAF. CDR3 bases: TGTGCCATCGAGGGAGACAGTGACCGGGGTGGCTACGCCTTC.

The rearrangement joins TRBV9 to TRBJ2-7; D gene unclear. V lost 4 bases and J 3 bases, leaving 17 bases between the germline ends. CDR1 SGDLS and CDR2 YYNGEE come from the germline V gene. CDR3 length: 15 amino acids. The CDR3 DNA follows: TGTGCCAGCAGCCCCCGGACCGCCGACCGCTACGAGCAGTACTTC. This translates into CASSPRTADRYEQYF.

The chain uses TRBV14 and TRBJ1-5; 9 positions agree with TRBD1. The CDR3 covers 17 residues. The V gene end was trimmed by 4 bases and the J gene end by 6 bases; junction bases not matched to a gene: 13. CDR1 and CDR2 from the germline V gene are SGHDN and FVKESK. CDR3 coding DNA: TGTGCCAGCAGCCGACGTACAGGGGGCGAAGAGGGTCAGCCCCAGCATTTT. The encoded protein is CASSRRTGGEEGQPQHF.